The next 30 T cell receptor beta chains were all read from a single sample in a study of beta chain features in type 1 diabetes. Every isolated RNA sample was fully reverse transcribed, so sequencing captured expressed TCRB transcripts. Using immunoSEQ multiplex PCR, the repertoire was profiled, and TCRdb retains in-frame clones only, with some absent. The sample contains around 250,000 clones, 27% of which appear only once. Sequenced: central memory CD4+ T cells from blood. Receptors originate from a man aged 25 to 45 in good health.

This rearrangement joins TRBV7-4 to TRBJ1-2; D is undetermined. The ends were cut back, 8 bases at V and 4 bases at J, with 17 bases in the middle. Germline V lookup: CDR1 SGHVT, CDR2 SQSDAQ. The CDR3 extends over 14 amino acids. This chain's CDR3 is CASACGRFGYGYTF. CDR3 DNA sequence: TGTGCCAGCGCATGCGGGCGCTTTGGCTATGGCTACACCTTC.

The rearrangement uses TRBV9 and TRBJ2-7, with D tentatively TRBD1 or TRBD2 (6 bases each). The V and J ends lost 4 bases and 3 bases respectively, with 11 bases between them. This CDR3 is 13 amino acids long. Germline V CDR1 and CDR2: SGDLS, YYNGEE. CDR3 region: CASSPGGGYEQYF. DNA of the CDR3: TGTGCCAGCAGCCCCGGAGGGGGCTACGAGCAGTACTTC.

This clone was counted ten times or more. The gene calls are TRBV30 and TRBJ1-5; tentative D call: TRBD1 (5 bases). This CDR3 has 13 amino acids. Trimming took off 3 bases at V and 6 bases at J, with 12 bases between the two ends. The germline gives CDR1 GTSNPN, CDR2 SVGIG (reference sequence). The CDR3 region has the DNA TGTGCCTGGAGGGGGACTATCAGTCAGCCCCAGCATTTT. It codes for CAWRGTISQPQHF.

This clone was observed many times. As DNA, the CDR3 is TGTGCCAGCAGTTCCCCAGTCTGGCGGGGGGGCCTTAGTAAGAATGAGCAGTTCTTC. Amino acids: CASSSPVWRGGLSKNEQFF. The chain couples TRBV27 to TRBJ2-1, with TRBD2 identical over 9 bases. Germline V CDR1 and CDR2: MNHEY, SMNVEV (reference sequence). V lost 4 bases, J lost 7 bases, and 20 bases stayed unmatched. The CDR3 runs to 19 residues.

As to this clone: A read error is possible here, since a much larger clone lies one base away. CDR3 DNA: TGTGCCAGCACCTCCACCGGGACTAGCGGCTACGAGCAGTGCTTC. This codes for CASTSTGTSGYEQCF. V gene TRBV6-1 combines with J gene TRBJ2-7; TRBD2 agrees at 11 bases. The CDR3 loop spans 15 amino acids. Germline CDR1 and CDR2: MNHNS and SASEGT.

A single count supports this clone. The chain carries TRBV4-1 and TRBJ2-1, with 14 bases that match TRBD2. The ends lost 4 bases at V and 9 bases at J; junction bases unmatched: 8. The CDR3 sequence is 16 residues long. CDR1 is MGHRA and CDR2 is YSYEKL in the germline V gene. This CDR3 is CASSPLTSGRAGEQFF. Here the CDR3 DNA reads TGCGCCAGCAGCCCCCTGACTAGCGGGAGGGCGGGTGAGCAGTTCTTC.

The rearrangement joins TRBV7-2 to TRBJ2-4; 7 bases are a match to TRBD1. This CDR3 has 14 amino acids. Germline V CDR1 and CDR2: SGHTA, FQGNSA. Unmatched junction bases numbered 10, after V lost 6 bases and J lost 8 bases. The CDR3 protein is CASRGDSLRDIQYF. Here the CDR3 DNA reads TGTGCCAGCAGGGGGGACAGCTTAAGGGACATTCAGTACTTC. The variable domain in full, with the rest retrieved from reference TRBV7-2 and TRBJ2-4, is GAGVSQSPSNKVTEKGKDVELRCDPISGHTALYWYRQSLGQGLEFLIYFQGNSAPDKSGLPSDRFSAERTGGSVSTLTIQRTQQEDSAVYLCASRGDSLRDIQYFGAGTRLSVL.

In this sample, this clone turned up a few times. The chain recombines TRBV9 with TRBJ2-1; 7 bases match TRBD2. CDR1 SGDLS and CDR2 YYNGEE come from the germline V gene. The CDR3 extends over 13 amino acids. Unmatched junction bases numbered 4, after V lost 0 bases and J lost 10 bases. The DNA of the CDR3 is TGTGCCAGCAGCGTAGTTCCAGCGGGAGAGCAGTTCTTC. As protein: CASSVVPAGEQFF. Full variable domain (missing parts from reference TRBV9 and TRBJ2-1): DSGVTQTPKHLITATGQRVTLRCSPRSGDLSVYWYQQSLDQGLQFLIQYYNGEERAKGNILERFSAQQFPDLHSELNLSSLELGDSALYFCASSVVPAGEQFFGPGTRLTVL.

The chain has TRBV18 and TRBJ2-7; a weak D match, TRBD2 (6 bases). This CDR3 region has 14 residues. Trimming stripped 0 bases from V and 3 bases from J, with 9 bases between. Germline V CDR1 and CDR2: KGHSH, LQKENI. The CDR3: CASSPPTGVYEQYF. Here the CDR3 DNA reads TGTGCCAGCTCACCACCAACGGGGGTCTACGAGCAGTACTTC.

This chain connects TRBV5-1 to TRBJ2-5, with D possibly called TRBD1 or TRBD2 (5 bases each). The CDR3 spans 14 residues. Trimming left V 3 bases short and J 2 bases short, with 11 bases between. Looked up from germline, CDR1 is SGHRS and CDR2 is YFSETQ. The CDR3 region has the DNA TGCGCCAGCAGCTCGGGGCTCCTTCAAGAGACCCAGTACTTC. Translating it yields CASSSGLLQETQYF.

To note about this clone: Other DNA sequences from this sample encode an identical CDR3 as well. The J gene is TRBJ2-5, the V gene TRBV7-2, with D hard to call. The germline gives CDR1 SGHTA, CDR2 FQGNSA. Trimming pared 1 base from V and 1 base from J, leaving 4 bases between. This CDR3 has 13 residues. The CDR3 nucleotides are TGTGCCAGCAGCTTAGGATCCCAAGAGACCCAGTACTTC. This sequence encodes CASSLGSQETQYF.

This clone appeared a few times. Other DNA sequences in the same sample also yield this CDR3. DNA for the CDR3: TGTGCCAGCAGCCGGGACTACACAGATACGCAGTATTTT. Its protein is CASSRDYTDTQYF. The gene calls are TRBV7-2 and TRBJ2-3, with TRBD2 identical over 7 bases. Germline V gives CDR1 SGHTA, CDR2 FQGNSA. CDR3 length: 13 amino acids. With 5 bases clipped from V and 2 bases from J, the junction kept 1 base outside the gene matches.

This clone was seen many times. The rearrangement joins TRBV9 to TRBJ1-1; a possible D gene is TRBD1 (6 bases). The CDR3 has 17 residues. The V and J ends lost 0 bases and 0 bases respectively, with 15 bases between them. Germline V gene sequence: CDR1 SGDLS, CDR2 YYNGEE. The CDR3: CASSVGPTGSVNTEAFF. CDR3 sequence (DNA): TGTGCCAGCAGCGTAGGACCAACAGGGAGTGTGAACACTGAAGCTTTCTTT.

CDR3 amino acids: CASSPLAGGADTQYF. The DNA of the CDR3 is TGTGCCAGTAGTCCTCTAGCGGGGGGCGCAGATACGCAGTATTTT. The chain links TRBV19 to TRBJ2-3, with 11 bases matching TRBD2. The CDR3 is 15 amino acids. J gave up 4 bases and V 5 bases, and 5 bases lay outside the gene matches. Germline V CDR1 and CDR2: LNHDA, SQIVND (reference sequence).

This clone has more than one count but fewer than ten. The chain carries TRBV2 and TRBJ2-2; D remains ambiguous. The CDR3 is 13 residues long. Looked up from germline, CDR1 is SNHLY and CDR2 is FYNNEI. The ends were cut back, 1 base at V and 7 bases at J, with 7 bases in the middle. CDR3 DNA sequence: TGTGCCAGCAGTGAAGTGAAGGTCGGGGAGCTGTTTTTT. Its protein is CASSEVKVGELFF.

The chain joins TRBV6-5 to TRBJ1-2; a weak D match, TRBD1 (6 bases). V was pared by 0 bases and J by 4 bases, with 9 bases between. The germline V gene has CDR1 MNHEY and CDR2 SVGAGI. The length of the CDR3 is 14 residues. The CDR3 loop reads CASSYSAGAYGYTF. The CDR3 nucleotides read TGTGCCAGCAGTTACTCCGCAGGGGCCTATGGCTACACCTTC.

This sequence joins TRBV5-1 and TRBJ2-7, with 7 positions matching TRBD1. CDR1 is SGHRS and CDR2 is YFSETQ in the germline V gene. The V and J ends lost 0 bases and 3 bases, in that order; junction bases with no gene match: 3. The CDR3 is 14 residues long. The CDR3 reads CASSLEQGRYEQYF. The CDR3 DNA sequence: TGCGCCAGCAGCTTGGAACAGGGGCGCTACGAGCAGTACTTC.

Of note for this clone: Additional DNA sequences in this sample encode the identical CDR3. The V and J genes are TRBV18 and TRBJ1-2, with D perhaps TRBD1 (6 bases). The CDR3 spans 14 residues. Germline assignment: CDR1 KGHSH and CDR2 LQKENI. The V end lost 4 bases, the J end lost 3 bases, and 12 bases lay between the germline ends. The CDR3 DNA follows: TGTGCCAGCTCACTACAGGGATCGGACTATGGCTACACCTTC. This sequence encodes CASSLQGSDYGYTF. Full variable domain (remainder filled in from reference TRBV18 and TRBJ1-2): NAGVMQNPRHLVRRRGQEARLRCSPMKGHSHVYWYRQLPEEGLKFMVYLQKENIIDESGMPKERFSAEFPKEGPSILRIQQVVRGDSAAYFCASSLQGSDYGYTFGSGTRLTVV.

The chain carries TRBV7-9 and TRBJ2-1, with a tentative D call TRBD1 (6 bases). The V gene lost 3 bases and the J gene lost 8 bases, with 14 bases spanning the gap. The CDR3 has 14 residues. Germline loops: CDR1 SEHNR, CDR2 FQNEAQ (reference sequence). CDR3 amino acids: CASSLLQGFHEQFF. CDR3 nucleotides: TGTGCCAGCAGCTTGTTACAGGGTTTTCATGAGCAGTTCTTC.

This clone turned up a few times. This chain links TRBV2 with TRBJ1-2, with 8 positions matching TRBD1. This CDR3 is 13 amino acids long. The V gene's germline CDR1 is SNHLY and CDR2 FYNNEI. V shed 4 bases, J shed 3 bases, and the junction held 1 base outside the gene matches. The CDR3 DNA reads as TGTGCCAGCAGTGTGGGACAGGACTATGGCTACACCTTC. Encoded protein: CASSVGQDYGYTF.

The chain joins TRBV5-1 to TRBJ2-5, with 9 bases aligning to TRBD2. CDR1 and CDR2 (germline): SGHRS, YFSETQ. Trimming at V came to 4 bases and at J to 2 bases, leaving 6 bases not matched to a gene. The CDR3 spans 15 residues. The CDR3 DNA reads as TGCGCCAGCAGCAGTGGGACTAGCTGGCAAGAGACCCAGTACTTC. This sequence encodes CASSSGTSWQETQYF.

About this clone: This may come from a read error, since a much larger clone is one base off. The genes are TRBV9 and TRBJ1-1; D unresolved. CDR3 length: 11 residues. Germline lookup yields CDR1 SGDLS and CDR2 YYNGEE. V was clipped by 3 bases and J by 3 bases, with 3 bases between them. The CDR3, as DNA: TGTGCCAGCAGCGGGGACACTGAAGCTTTCTTT. Its translation: CASSGDTEAFF.

This clone was observed a handful of times. This specimen includes other DNA sequences encoding the same CDR3. The rearrangement uses TRBV30 and TRBJ2-3, with TRBD2 matching 9 bases. After removal of 0 bases from V and 4 bases from J, the junction contained 5 bases not matched to a gene. The CDR3 has 15 amino acids. Germline CDR1 is GTSNPN and CDR2 is SVGIG (reference sequence). In DNA, the CDR3 is TGTGCCTGGAGTGTGCGGGGGGGCCTTGCAGATACGCAGTATTTT. The encoded protein is CAWSVRGGLADTQYF.

The chain employs TRBV30 and TRBJ2-3; 8 nucleotides line up with TRBD2. This CDR3 spans 13 amino acids. Trimming cost V 1 base and J 7 bases; bases outside gene matches: 4. The germline V gene has CDR1 GTSNPN and CDR2 SVGIG (reference sequence). The CDR3 nucleotides read TGTGCCTGGAGTGAGATAGCGGGGAATACGCAGTATTTT. Translation: CAWSEIAGNTQYF.

The V gene is TRBV5-4, the J gene TRBJ1-6, with a tentative D call TRBD1 (5 bases). The CDR3 has 15 amino acids. V lost 4 bases and J lost 7, with 15 bases in between. Looked up from germline, CDR1 is SGHNT and CDR2 is YYREEE (reference sequence). CDR3 sequence (DNA): TGTGCCAGCAGCGCCGGGACGGTAGGAAATTCACCCCTCCACTTT. As protein: CASSAGTVGNSPLHF.

This clone was seen a few times. This sequence joins TRBV2 and TRBJ2-1; TRBD2 might be the D (5 bases). Deletions cut 8 bases from V and 1 base from J, with 12 bases between. CDR1 is SNHLY and CDR2 is FYNNEI in the germline V gene. CDR3 length: 14 amino acids. CDR3 in DNA: TGTGCCAGCCATGAAGGGAGTTCCTACAATGAGCAGTTCTTC. This sequence encodes CASHEGSSYNEQFF.

This clone was recorded a few times. The rearrangement joins TRBV10-3 to TRBJ2-3; the D call may be TRBD1 or TRBD2 (5 bases each). The CDR3 is 15 residues long. Germline V gene sequence: CDR1 ENHRY, CDR2 SYGVKD. V lost 0 bases and J 2 bases, leaving 9 bases between the germline ends. The chain's CDR3 is CAISESRGDTDTQYF. The CDR3, as DNA: TGTGCCATCAGTGAGTCGAGAGGGGACACAGATACGCAGTATTTT.

The genes are TRBV28 and TRBJ2-5; D unclear. V gave up 2 bases and J gave up 0 bases, with 10 bases separating them. Germline values: CDR1 MDHEN, CDR2 SYDVKM. The CDR3 sequence is 15 residues long. The DNA of the CDR3 is TGTGCCAGCAGTTTAATATCTGGGTACCAAGAGACCCAGTACTTC. Amino acids: CASSLISGYQETQYF.

The CDR3 here is CASSLAGRGVETQYF. The CDR3 coding sequence is TGCGCCAGCAGCTTGGCAGGTAGAGGGGTGGAGACCCAGTACTTC. The chain employs TRBV5-1 and TRBJ2-5; D could derive from TRBD1 or TRBD2 (5 bases each). Germline V gene lookup returns CDR1 SGHRS and CDR2 YFSETQ. Trimming cost V 0 bases and J 5 bases, with 14 bases left between them. This CDR3 comprises 15 residues.

This clone has just a few counts. The chain links TRBV9 to TRBJ2-3; weak D call: TRBD1 (6 bases). The germline CDR1 and CDR2 sequences are SGDLS and YYNGEE. The V end lost 3 bases, the J end lost 7 bases, and 21 bases lay between the germline ends. The CDR3 consists of 16 residues. The CDR3 spells CASSGGHQLGLNTQYF. Here the CDR3 DNA reads TGTGCCAGCAGCGGGGGACACCAGCTTGGGTTGAATACGCAGTATTTT.